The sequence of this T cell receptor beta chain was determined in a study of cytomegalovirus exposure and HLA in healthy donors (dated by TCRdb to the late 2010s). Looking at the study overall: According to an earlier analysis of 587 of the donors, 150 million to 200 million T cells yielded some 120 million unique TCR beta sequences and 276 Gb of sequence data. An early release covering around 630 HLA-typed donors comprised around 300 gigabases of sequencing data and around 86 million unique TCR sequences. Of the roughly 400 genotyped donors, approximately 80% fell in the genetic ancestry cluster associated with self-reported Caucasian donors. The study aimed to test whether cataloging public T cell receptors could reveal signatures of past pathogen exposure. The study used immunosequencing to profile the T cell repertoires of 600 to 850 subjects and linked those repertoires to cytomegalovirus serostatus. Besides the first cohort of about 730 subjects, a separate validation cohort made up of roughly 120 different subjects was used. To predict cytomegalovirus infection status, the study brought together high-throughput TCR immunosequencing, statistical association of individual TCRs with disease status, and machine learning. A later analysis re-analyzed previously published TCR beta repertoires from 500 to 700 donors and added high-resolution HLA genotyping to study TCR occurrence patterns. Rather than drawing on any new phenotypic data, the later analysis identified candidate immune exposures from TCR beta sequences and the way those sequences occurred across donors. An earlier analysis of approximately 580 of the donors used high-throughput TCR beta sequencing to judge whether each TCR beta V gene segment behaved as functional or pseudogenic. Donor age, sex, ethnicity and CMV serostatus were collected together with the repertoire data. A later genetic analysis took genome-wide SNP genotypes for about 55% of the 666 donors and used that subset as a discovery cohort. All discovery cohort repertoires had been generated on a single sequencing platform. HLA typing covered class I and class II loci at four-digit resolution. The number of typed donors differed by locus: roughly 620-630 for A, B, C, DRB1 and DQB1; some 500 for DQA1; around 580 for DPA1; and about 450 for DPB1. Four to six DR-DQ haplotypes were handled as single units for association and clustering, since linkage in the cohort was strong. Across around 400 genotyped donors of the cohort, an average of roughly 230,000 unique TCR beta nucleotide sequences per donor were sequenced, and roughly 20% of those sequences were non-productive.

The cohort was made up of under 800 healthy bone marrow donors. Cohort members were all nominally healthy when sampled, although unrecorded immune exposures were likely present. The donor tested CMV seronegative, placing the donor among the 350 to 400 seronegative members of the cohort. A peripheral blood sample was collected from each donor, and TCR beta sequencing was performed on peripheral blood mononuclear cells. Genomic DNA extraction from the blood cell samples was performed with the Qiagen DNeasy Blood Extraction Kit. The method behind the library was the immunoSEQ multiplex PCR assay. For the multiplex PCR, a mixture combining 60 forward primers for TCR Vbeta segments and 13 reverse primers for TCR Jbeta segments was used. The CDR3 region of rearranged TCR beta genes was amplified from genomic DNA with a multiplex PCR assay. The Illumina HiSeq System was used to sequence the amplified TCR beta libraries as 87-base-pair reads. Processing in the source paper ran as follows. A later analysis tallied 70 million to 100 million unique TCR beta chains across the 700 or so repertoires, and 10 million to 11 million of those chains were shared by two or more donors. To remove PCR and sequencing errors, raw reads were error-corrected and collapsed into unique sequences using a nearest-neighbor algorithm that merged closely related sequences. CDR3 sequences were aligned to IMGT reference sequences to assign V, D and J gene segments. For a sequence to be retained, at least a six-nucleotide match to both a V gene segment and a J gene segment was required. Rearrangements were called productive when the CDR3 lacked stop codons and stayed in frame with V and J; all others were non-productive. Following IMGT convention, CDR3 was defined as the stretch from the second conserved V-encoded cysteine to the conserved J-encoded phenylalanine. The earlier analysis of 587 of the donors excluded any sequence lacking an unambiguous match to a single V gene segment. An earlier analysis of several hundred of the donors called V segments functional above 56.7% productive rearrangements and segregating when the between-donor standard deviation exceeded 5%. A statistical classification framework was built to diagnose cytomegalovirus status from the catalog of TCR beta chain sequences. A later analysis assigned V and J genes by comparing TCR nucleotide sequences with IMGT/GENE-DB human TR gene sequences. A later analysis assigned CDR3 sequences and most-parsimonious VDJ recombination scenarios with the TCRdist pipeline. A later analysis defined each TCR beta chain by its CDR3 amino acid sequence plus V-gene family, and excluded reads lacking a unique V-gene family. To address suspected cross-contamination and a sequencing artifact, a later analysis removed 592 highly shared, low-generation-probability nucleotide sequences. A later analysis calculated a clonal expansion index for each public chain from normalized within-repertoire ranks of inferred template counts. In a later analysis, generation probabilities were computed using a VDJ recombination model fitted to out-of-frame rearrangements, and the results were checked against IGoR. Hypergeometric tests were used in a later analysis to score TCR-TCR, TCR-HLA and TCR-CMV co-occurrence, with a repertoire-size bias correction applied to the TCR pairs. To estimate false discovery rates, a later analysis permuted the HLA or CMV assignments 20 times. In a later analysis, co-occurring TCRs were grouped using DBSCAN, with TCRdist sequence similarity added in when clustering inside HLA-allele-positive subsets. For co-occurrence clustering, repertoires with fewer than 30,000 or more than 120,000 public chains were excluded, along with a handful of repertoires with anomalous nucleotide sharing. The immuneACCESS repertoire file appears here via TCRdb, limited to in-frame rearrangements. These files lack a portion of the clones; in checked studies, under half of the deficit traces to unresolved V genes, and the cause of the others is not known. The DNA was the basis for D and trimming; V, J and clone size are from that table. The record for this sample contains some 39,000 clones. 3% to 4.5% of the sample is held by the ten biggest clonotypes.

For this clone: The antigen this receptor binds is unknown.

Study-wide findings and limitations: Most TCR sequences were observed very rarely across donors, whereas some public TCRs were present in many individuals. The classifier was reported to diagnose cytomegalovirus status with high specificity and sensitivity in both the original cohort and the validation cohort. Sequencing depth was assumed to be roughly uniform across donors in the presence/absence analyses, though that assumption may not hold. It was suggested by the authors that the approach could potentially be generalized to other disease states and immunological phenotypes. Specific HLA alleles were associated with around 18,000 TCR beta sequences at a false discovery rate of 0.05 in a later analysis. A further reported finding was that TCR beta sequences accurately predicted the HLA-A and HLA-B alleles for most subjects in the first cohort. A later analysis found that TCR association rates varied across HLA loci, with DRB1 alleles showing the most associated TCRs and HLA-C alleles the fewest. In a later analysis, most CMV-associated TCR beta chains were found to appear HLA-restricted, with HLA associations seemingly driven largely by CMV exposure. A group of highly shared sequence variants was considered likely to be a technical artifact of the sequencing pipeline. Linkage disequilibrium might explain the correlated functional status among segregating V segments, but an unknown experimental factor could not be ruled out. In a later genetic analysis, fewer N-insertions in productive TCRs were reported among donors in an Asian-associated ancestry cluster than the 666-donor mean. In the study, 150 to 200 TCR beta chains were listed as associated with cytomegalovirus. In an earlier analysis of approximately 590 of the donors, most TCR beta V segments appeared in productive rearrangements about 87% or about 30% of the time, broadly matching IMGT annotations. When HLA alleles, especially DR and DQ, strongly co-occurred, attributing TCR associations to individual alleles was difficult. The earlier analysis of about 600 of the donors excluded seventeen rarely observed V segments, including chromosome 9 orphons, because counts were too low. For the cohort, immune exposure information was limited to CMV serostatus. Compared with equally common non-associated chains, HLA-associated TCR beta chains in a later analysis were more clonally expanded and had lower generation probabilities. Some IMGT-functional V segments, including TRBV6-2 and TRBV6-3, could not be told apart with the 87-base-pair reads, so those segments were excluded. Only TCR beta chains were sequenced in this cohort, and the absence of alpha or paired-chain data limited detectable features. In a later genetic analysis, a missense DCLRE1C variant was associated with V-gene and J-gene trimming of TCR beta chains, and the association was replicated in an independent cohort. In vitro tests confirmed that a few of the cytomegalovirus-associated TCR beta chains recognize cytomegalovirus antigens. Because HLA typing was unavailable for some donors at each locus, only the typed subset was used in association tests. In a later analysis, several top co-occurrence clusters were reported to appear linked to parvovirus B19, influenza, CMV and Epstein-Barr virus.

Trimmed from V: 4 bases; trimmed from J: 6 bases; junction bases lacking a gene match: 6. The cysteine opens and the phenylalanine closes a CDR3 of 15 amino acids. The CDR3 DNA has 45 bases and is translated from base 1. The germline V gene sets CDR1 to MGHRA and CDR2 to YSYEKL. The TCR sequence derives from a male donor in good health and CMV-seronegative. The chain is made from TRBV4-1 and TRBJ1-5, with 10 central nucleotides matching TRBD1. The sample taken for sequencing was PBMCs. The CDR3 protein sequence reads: CASSPTGGSGQPQHF. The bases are TGCGCCAGCAGCCCGACAGGGGGCAGCGGTCAGCCCCAGCATTTT.